These T cell receptor beta chains were read from a single sample in a study of control samples from healthy donors and cancer patients. Profiled with immunoSEQ multiplex PCR; TCRdb holds only in-frame clones, not every one. The table lists around 97,000 clones, approximately 90% of them singletons, with 19% in the top ten. Sequencing used PBMCs. Every receptor here comes from a man in his 60s with lung cancer. CDR3s leave out the opening cysteine and the closing phenylalanine or tryptophan.

v_gene: TRBV27; j_gene: TRBJ1-1; CDR3aa: ASSVLRGITEAF
v_gene: TRBV6-6; j_gene: TRBJ1-1; CDR3aa: ASSYSTGYDEAF
v_gene: TRBV3-1/TRBV3-2; j_gene: TRBJ1-3; CDR3aa: ASSPDQRSTNTIY
v_gene: TRBV5-1; j_gene: TRBJ1-1; CDR3aa: ASSLFRGPEVHTEAF
v_gene: TRBV9; j_gene: TRBJ2-5; CDR3aa: ASSPPYRDQETQY
v_gene: TRBV3-1/TRBV3-2; j_gene: TRBJ1-2; CDR3aa: ASVDRDRVHGYT
v_gene: TRBV25-1; j_gene: TRBJ2-4; CDR3aa: ASSEYGVVGNIQY
v_gene: TRBV9; j_gene: TRBJ1-2; CDR3aa: ASSGQGRNYGYT
v_gene: TRBV6-5; j_gene: TRBJ2-7; CDR3aa: ASRRQETQY
v_gene: TRBV5-1; j_gene: TRBJ1-2; CDR3aa: ASSLGAAGTGGQRSGYT
v_gene: TRBV6-5; j_gene: TRBJ1-2; CDR3aa: ASSYPWQGPERGYT
v_gene: TRBV7-2; j_gene: TRBJ1-1; CDR3aa: ASSLVSGGRNTEAF
v_gene: TRBV5-1; j_gene: TRBJ2-1; CDR3aa: ASSLGVGVSSYNEQF
v_gene: TRBV10-3; j_gene: TRBJ1-1; CDR3aa: AISAEERTEAF
v_gene: TRBV10-1; j_gene: TRBJ1-2; CDR3aa: ASRKLGHHRGYT
v_gene: TRBV7-9; j_gene: TRBJ2-5; CDR3aa: ASSLGTGGTQETQY
v_gene: TRBV6-5; j_gene: TRBJ2-5; CDR3aa: ASSYSGGQGETQY
v_gene: TRBV11-3; j_gene: TRBJ2-3; CDR3aa: ASSYNSGGTDTQY
v_gene: TRBV7-2; j_gene: TRBJ1-2; CDR3aa: ASSLLPDSNYGYT
v_gene: TRBV4-1; j_gene: TRBJ2-7; CDR3aa: ASSQVPLAAGTGEQY
v_gene: TRBV5-1; j_gene: TRBJ2-3; CDR3aa: ASSFLADSTDTQY
v_gene: TRBV10-2; j_gene: TRBJ1-2; CDR3aa: ASSESNNYGYT
v_gene: TRBV27; j_gene: TRBJ1-1; CDR3aa: ASRGLLSALNTEAF
v_gene: TRBV12-3/TRBV12-4; j_gene: TRBJ2-5; CDR3aa: ASSLRETQY
v_gene: TRBV30; j_gene: TRBJ1-2; CDR3aa: AWSVPSAANYGYT
v_gene: TRBV3-1/TRBV3-2; j_gene: TRBJ2-3; CDR3aa: ASSQDWKEGTQY
v_gene: TRBV10-3; j_gene: TRBJ1-4; CDR3aa: AISGPTGEKLF
v_gene: TRBV9; j_gene: TRBJ2-2; CDR3aa: ASNRGTGELF
v_gene: TRBV12-3/TRBV12-4; j_gene: TRBJ1-5; CDR3aa: ASKTGVNQPQH
v_gene: TRBV5-4; j_gene: TRBJ1-2; CDR3aa: ASSLGGANYGYT
v_gene: TRBV5-1; j_gene: TRBJ1-2; CDR3aa: ASSLVAGDSGYT
v_gene: TRBV4-2; j_gene: TRBJ1-5; CDR3aa: ASSQDDGEYQPQH
v_gene: TRBV15; j_gene: TRBJ1-1; CDR3aa: ATRRGQGRTEAF
v_gene: TRBV5-6; j_gene: TRBJ2-5; CDR3aa: ASSSDRSETQY
v_gene: TRBV4-1; j_gene: TRBJ2-2; CDR3aa: ASHASPYSGGISTGELF
v_gene: TRBV12-3/TRBV12-4; j_gene: TRBJ2-5; CDR3aa: ASSLTQVETQY
v_gene: TRBV7-6; j_gene: TRBJ2-6; CDR3aa: ASLIGTGFSGANVLT
v_gene: TRBV18; j_gene: TRBJ1-3; CDR3aa: ASSPRGQENTIY
v_gene: TRBV6-4; j_gene: TRBJ2-2; CDR3aa: ASSRQLTGELF
v_gene: TRBV11-3; j_gene: TRBJ1-5; CDR3aa: ASSFSGDNQPQH
v_gene: TRBV5-5; j_gene: TRBJ1-6; CDR3aa: ASSRMGDNSPLH
v_gene: TRBV6-4; j_gene: TRBJ1-2; CDR3aa: ASKKSGEKNGYT
v_gene: TRBV5-1; j_gene: TRBJ1-1; CDR3aa: ASSWGQGNTEAF
v_gene: TRBV5-1; j_gene: TRBJ2-3; CDR3aa: ASSFGGASTDTQY
v_gene: TRBV18; j_gene: TRBJ1-6; CDR3aa: ASSLRGRSNSPLH